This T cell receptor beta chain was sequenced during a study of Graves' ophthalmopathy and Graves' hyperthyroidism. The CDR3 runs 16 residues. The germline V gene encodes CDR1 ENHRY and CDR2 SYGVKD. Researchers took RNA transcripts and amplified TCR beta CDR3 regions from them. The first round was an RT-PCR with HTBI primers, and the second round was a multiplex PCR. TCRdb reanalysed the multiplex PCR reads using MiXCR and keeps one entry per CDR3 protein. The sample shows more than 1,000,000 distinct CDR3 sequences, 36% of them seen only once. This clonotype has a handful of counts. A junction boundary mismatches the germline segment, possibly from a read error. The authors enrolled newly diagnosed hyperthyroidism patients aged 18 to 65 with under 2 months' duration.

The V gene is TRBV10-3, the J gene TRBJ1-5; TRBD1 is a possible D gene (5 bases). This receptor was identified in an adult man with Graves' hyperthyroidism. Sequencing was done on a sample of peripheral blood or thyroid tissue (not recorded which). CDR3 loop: CASSAQWGDLNQPQHF. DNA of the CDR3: TGTGCCAGCAGTGCGCAATGGGGGGATTTAAATCAGCCCCAGCATTTT.